These 14 T cell receptor beta chains share one sample of origin, sequenced in a study of blood T cell repertoires in COVID-19 (dated by TCRdb to the early 2020s). Preparation of the library involved the immunoSEQ multiplex PCR assay. TCRdb mirrors the immuneACCESS table, restricted to in-frame sequences. Some clones are absent from its copies; in checked studies, under half trace to an unresolved V gene, and the reason for the others is unknown. This sample is represented by 150,000 to 200,000 clones; almost 80% of them were singletons. The biggest ten clones account for approximately 15% of the sample. The source material was peripheral blood. The receptors shown here come from a man between 60 and 75 years old with active or convalescent COVID-19.

The chain joins TRBV28 to TRBJ1-5; 7 positions match TRBD1. J gave up 5 bases and V 5 bases, and 12 bases lay outside the gene matches. This CDR3 is 16 amino acids long. Germline CDR1 reads MDHEN; CDR2 reads SYDVKM. The CDR3 spells CASSTHRGRRDQPQHF. Here the CDR3 DNA reads TGTGCCAGCAGTACCCATAGGGGGCGGAGGGATCAGCCCCAGCATTTT.

This clone was picked up one time. The chain is built from TRBV24-1 and TRBJ2-5; TRBD2 matches 8 bases. The length of the CDR3 is 14 residues. With V trimmed by 7 bases and J by 1 base, 4 bases remained unmatched. The germline V gene encodes CDR1 KGHDR and CDR2 SFDVKD. The CDR3 here is CATRPAGGQETQYF. In nucleotides, the CDR3 is TGTGCCACCAGGCCGGCGGGGGGCCAAGAGACCCAGTACTTC.

The rearrangement uses TRBV9 and TRBJ1-2; 7 bases align to TRBD1. The length of the CDR3 is 13 residues. Per germline, CDR1 SGDLS and CDR2 YYNGEE. Trimming removed 5 bases from V and 1 base from J; junction bases left unmatched: 2. CDR3 nucleotide sequence: TGTGCCAGCAGTCGGGACAGTAACTATGGCTACACCTTC. This sequence encodes CASSRDSNYGYTF.

V and J are TRBV27 and TRBJ1-5; 7 nucleotides align to TRBD1. Germline CDR1 reads MNHEY; CDR2 reads SMNVEV (reference sequence). Trimming at V came to 8 bases and at J to 0 bases, leaving 16 bases not matched to a gene. The CDR3 spans 18 residues. The CDR3 DNA sequence: TGTGCCAGCTCCCAAGGGGGCCTCGGCTTTTATAGCAATCAGCCCCAGCATTTT. Protein: CASSQGGLGFYSNQPQHF.

Note on this clone: Different DNA sequences within this sample yield the same CDR3. This chain links TRBV11-3 with TRBJ2-7, with TRBD2 identical over 7 bases. After removal of 1 base from V and 0 bases from J, the junction contained 0 bases not matched to a gene. The germline gives CDR1 SGHNT, CDR2 YENEEA. The length of the CDR3 is 14 residues. The CDR3 nucleotides read TGTGCCAGCAGCTTAGGGACTAGCTCCTACGAGCAGTACTTC. This gives the protein CASSLGTSSYEQYF.

The chain has TRBV24-1 and TRBJ2-5; TRBD2 agrees at 9 bases. J gave up 5 bases and V 3 bases, and 6 bases lay outside the gene matches. Germline CDR1 KGHDR, CDR2 SFDVKD. This CDR3 has 15 residues. CDR3 residues: CATSDPSGVAETQYF. CDR3 in DNA: TGTGCCACCAGTGATCCTAGCGGGGTCGCGGAGACCCAGTACTTC.

V usage is TRBV6-6 and J usage is TRBJ1-1, with TRBD1 matching 9 bases. This CDR3 contains 16 residues. Germline V CDR1 and CDR2: MNHNY, SVGAGI (reference sequence). V dropped 5 bases and J dropped 2; count of bases not matched to a gene: 9. CDR3 nucleotide sequence: TGTGCCAGCAGTCACAGGACAGGGGCCCAAAACACTGAAGCTTTCTTT. It is translated as CASSHRTGAQNTEAFF.

V usage is TRBV5-4 and J usage is TRBJ2-2, with 12 nucleotides matching TRBD2. The CDR3 is 15 residues long. With 3 bases clipped from V and 4 bases from J, the junction kept 1 base outside the gene matches. The germline gives CDR1 SGHNT, CDR2 YYREEE (reference sequence). CDR3: CASSSSGRVTGELFF. CDR3 in DNA: TGTGCCAGCAGCTCTAGCGGGAGGGTCACCGGGGAGCTGTTTTTT. Using reference TRBV5-4 and TRBJ2-2 for the parts outside the CDR3, the full variable domain is ETGVTQSPTHLIKTRGQQVTLRCSSQSGHNTVSWYQQALGQGPQFIFQYYREEENGRGNFPPRFSGLQFPNYSSELNVNALELDDSALYLCASSSSGRVTGELFFGEGSRLTVL.

The chain has TRBV24-1 and TRBJ2-2; weak D call: TRBD1 (5 bases). V lost 10 bases and J lost 2, with 16 bases in between. The CDR3 covers 15 residues. Germline V gene lookup returns CDR1 KGHDR and CDR2 SFDVKD. The DNA of the CDR3 is TGTGCCACTCAGAGGACATCGTCCAACACCGGGGAGCTGTTTTTT. Translating gives CATQRTSSNTGELFF.

A single count supports this clone. V and J are TRBV7-3 and TRBJ2-2; TRBD2 aligns across 15 bases. CDR1 is SGHTA and CDR2 is FQGTGA in the germline V gene. The CDR3 sequence is 18 residues long. V gave up 5 bases and J gave up 3 bases; unmatched junction bases: 7. This CDR3 reads CASSPGLAGGVDTGELFF. The DNA of the CDR3 is TGTGCCAGCAGCCCGGGACTAGCGGGAGGTGTGGACACCGGGGAGCTGTTTTTT.

The rearrangement uses TRBV5-1 and TRBJ2-3; 13 bases match TRBD2. The CDR3 totals 16 residues. Unmatched junction bases numbered 8, after V lost 4 bases and J lost 6 bases. Germline-derived CDR1 and CDR2 are SGHRS and YFSETQ. The CDR3 is CASSLGLAGVGDTQYF. The CDR3 nucleotides read TGCGCCAGCAGCCTCGGACTAGCGGGAGTCGGCGATACGCAGTATTTT.

The chain links TRBV7-2 to TRBJ1-2, with a weak D call TRBD1 (5 bases). The CDR3 length is 14 residues. Germline V gives CDR1 SGHTA, CDR2 FQGNSA. V was pared by 5 bases and J by 8 bases, with 18 bases between. Here the CDR3 DNA reads TGTGCCAGCAGCCCGGGGACTCCCGAGGTAGGCTACACCTTC. Amino acid sequence: CASSPGTPEVGYTF.

The chain is built from TRBV29-1 and TRBJ2-3, with 8 bases aligning to TRBD1. This CDR3 region has 16 residues. From germline, CDR1 is SQVTM and CDR2 ANQGSEA. The V and J ends lost 1 base and 5 bases, in that order; junction bases with no gene match: 11. CDR3 DNA sequence: TGCAGCGTTGAAGCGGGGGCAGGGGGCGCGGTAGATACGCAGTATTTT. Translation gives CSVEAGAGGAVDTQYF.

This chain uses TRBV5-1 with TRBJ2-2; 9 bases align to TRBD2. The CDR3 consists of 15 residues. The germline V gene encodes CDR1 SGHRS and CDR2 YFSETQ. V was pared by 8 bases and J by 4 bases, with 9 bases of the junction left unmatched. The CDR3 sequence is CASTFSGSGTGELFF. DNA for the CDR3: TGCGCCAGTACCTTTAGCGGGAGTGGCACCGGGGAGCTGTTTTTT. Supplemented by reference TRBV5-1 and TRBJ2-2, the full variable domain reads KAGVTQTPRYLIKTRGQQVTLSCSPISGHRSVSWYQQTPGQGLQFLFEYFSETQRNKGNFPGRFSGRQFSNSRSEMNVSTLELGDSALYLCASTFSGSGTGELFFGEGSRLTVL.